A single sample is the source of the 23 T cell receptor beta chains below, sequenced in a study of beta chain features in type 1 diabetes. General study results and limits: Type 1 diabetes patients showed a moderate but significant shortening of TCRB CDR3s in all four CD4+ subsets.

Every bit of the isolated RNA underwent reverse transcription, so sequencing read expressed TCRB transcripts. The data were produced by immunoSEQ multiplex PCR, yet TCRdb's version contains in-frame clones alone and is incomplete. The sample lists 100,000 to 150,000 clones, roughly 17% occurring once. Their antigen targets remain unknown. Sequenced sample: central memory CD4+ T cells from blood. The receptors originated from a young man with type 1 diabetes.

This clone has just a few counts. The gene calls are TRBV7-9 and TRBJ1-1; tentatively, D is TRBD1 (5 bases). Germline loops: CDR1 SEHNR, CDR2 FQNEAQ (reference sequence). The CDR3 consists of 13 residues. The V end lost 1 base, the J end lost 4 bases, and 7 bases lay between the germline ends. CDR3 bases: TGTGCCAGCAGCTTAGAAGGGACCACTGAAGCTTTCTTT. Amino acid sequence: CASSLEGTTEAFF.

With regard to this clone: This sample also contains other DNA sequences that code for the same CDR3. The rearrangement joins TRBV18 to TRBJ2-5, with unresolved D. V lost 5 bases and J 1 base, leaving 8 bases between the germline ends. The CDR3 is 13 residues long. Germline-derived CDR1 and CDR2 are KGHSH and LQKENI. The CDR3 loop is CASSSGSQETQYF. The DNA of the CDR3 is TGTGCCAGCTCATCAGGATCCCAAGAGACCCAGTACTTC.

The gene calls are TRBV5-1 and TRBJ2-3, with D unresolved. With 4 bases removed from V and 1 base from J, the gap between germline ends came to 7 bases. This CDR3 region has 13 residues. From germline, CDR1 is SGHRS and CDR2 YFSETQ. CDR3 residues: CASSPDGTDTQYF. As DNA, the CDR3 is TGCGCCAGCAGCCCGGACGGCACAGATACGCAGTATTTT.

In its sample, this clone was seen a few times. The chain has TRBV18 and TRBJ2-5; D is perhaps TRBD2 (6 bases). Trimming pared 6 bases from V and 5 bases from J, leaving 19 bases between. The CDR3 runs to 15 residues. The germline V gene encodes CDR1 KGHSH and CDR2 LQKENI. The CDR3 is CASSPSAGSGETQYF. The CDR3 DNA reads as TGTGCCAGCTCCCCGTCGGCGGGAAGTGGGGAGACCCAGTACTTC.

This clone was counted only a few times. The chain uses TRBV14 and TRBJ2-3, with 9 positions matching TRBD2. From germline, CDR1 is SGHDN and CDR2 FVKESK. There are 16 residues in the CDR3. Unmatched junction bases numbered 3, after V lost 1 base and J lost 1 base. The CDR3: CASSQVQRGGTDTQYF. CDR3 coding DNA: TGTGCCAGCAGCCAAGTTCAGCGGGGGGGCACAGATACGCAGTATTTT.

There are many counts of this clone. The chain employs TRBV7-2 and TRBJ2-7; possibly TRBD1 or TRBD2 for D (5 bases each). Germline V gives CDR1 SGHTA, CDR2 FQGNSA. This CDR3 region has 14 residues. Trimming cost V 4 bases and J 2 bases, with 12 bases left between them. CDR3 DNA sequence: TGTGCCAGCAGCTGGATCGGGACCACCTACGAGCAGTACTTC. Protein sequence: CASSWIGTTYEQYF.

This clone was counted many times. This chain uses TRBV11-2 with TRBJ2-4; TRBD2 matches 12 bases. Germline V lookup: CDR1 SGHAT, CDR2 FQNNGV. V gave up 5 bases and J gave up 8 bases; unmatched junction bases: 4. This CDR3 has 14 residues. This CDR3 is CASSMGLAGDIQYF. CDR3 bases: TGTGCCAGCAGCATGGGACTAGCGGGTGACATTCAGTACTTC.

The J gene is TRBJ2-7, the V gene TRBV6-6; D gene unclear. V gave up 1 base and J gave up 5 bases, with 0 bases separating them. CDR1 is MNHNY and CDR2 is SVGAGI in the germline V gene (reference sequence). This CDR3 has 10 residues. The CDR3 loop reads CASSYYEQYF. CDR3 in DNA: TGTGCCAGCAGTTACTACGAGCAGTACTTC.

This clone came up a few times. V usage is TRBV9 and J usage is TRBJ2-1; 8 nucleotides align to TRBD2. Germline V lookup: CDR1 SGDLS, CDR2 YYNGEE. The CDR3 has 17 residues. Germline trimming cut 0 bases from V and 6 bases from J; bases unmatched to any gene: 11. CDR3 protein: CASSVGQAGAGGNEQFF. The DNA of the CDR3 is TGTGCCAGCAGCGTAGGGCAAGCGGGAGCCGGGGGCAATGAGCAGTTCTTC.

Note on this clone: A much bigger clone sits one base away, suggesting this may be a read error. The chain employs TRBV21-1 and TRBJ2-1. TRBV21-1 is assigned pseudogene status. The CDR3 spans 11 residues. The chain's CDR3 is CASSQGNEQFF. The DNA of the CDR3 is TGTGCCAGCAGCCAAGGCAATGAGCAGTTCTTC.

The CDR3, as DNA: TGCGCCAGCAGCCCCCAGCGGGAAAGGTTTGGCGAGCAGTACTTC. As protein: CASSPQRERFGEQYF. This sequence joins TRBV4-1 and TRBJ2-7; 7 positions match TRBD2. Germline lookup yields CDR1 MGHRA and CDR2 YSYEKL. V was pared by 4 bases and J by 6 bases, with 12 bases of the junction left unmatched. This CDR3 has 15 amino acids.

The chain couples TRBV29-1 to TRBJ1-2; D gene uncertain. Trimming stripped 4 bases from V and 3 bases from J, with 12 bases between. This CDR3 has 13 amino acids. Germline V CDR1 and CDR2: SQVTM, ANQGSEA. The CDR3 nucleotides are TGCAGCGTTGCAAAGGGTTCGGACTATGGCTACACCTTC. It codes for CSVAKGSDYGYTF.

This clone was seen a few times. This chain joins TRBV4-3 and TRBJ1-4; D unresolved. The ends were cut back, 4 bases at V and 4 bases at J, with 7 bases in the middle. The CDR3 sequence is 13 residues long. CDR1 LGHNA and CDR2 YSLEER come from the germline V gene. CDR3 DNA sequence: TGCGCCAGCAGCCCCGATGGTAATGAAAAACTGTTTTTT. Protein sequence: CASSPDGNEKLFF.

With regard to this clone: The sample contains more than one DNA sequence encoding this CDR3. The gene calls are TRBV28 and TRBJ2-5; D is unclear. The CDR3 spans 11 residues. V lost 2 bases, J lost 5 bases, and 3 bases lay in between. Germline CDR1 reads MDHEN; CDR2 reads SYDVKM. The CDR3 DNA is TGTGCCAGCAGTTTACGGGAGACCCAGTACTTC. It specifies CASSLRETQYF.

V usage is TRBV13 and J usage is TRBJ2-1; D call uncertain. The CDR3 sequence is 15 residues long. The V gene lost 5 bases and the J gene lost 1 base, with 12 bases spanning the gap. CDR1 and CDR2 (germline): PRHDT, FYEKMQ (reference sequence). The CDR3 is CASSPPEASYNEQFF. CDR3 bases: TGTGCCAGCAGCCCCCCGGAAGCATCCTACAATGAGCAGTTCTTC. Variable domain in full (rest from reference TRBV13 and TRBJ2-1): AAGVIQSPRHLIKEKRETATLKCYPIPRHDTVYWYQQGPGQDPQFLISFYEKMQSDKGSIPDRFSAQQFSDYHSELNMSSLELGDSALYFCASSPPEASYNEQFFGPGTRLTVL.

The genes are TRBV7-2 and TRBJ2-7, with unresolved D. The germline V gene encodes CDR1 SGHTA and CDR2 FQGNSA. V was clipped by 5 bases and J by 2 bases, with 10 bases between them. CDR3 length equals 13 residues. The CDR3 DNA follows: TGTGCCAGCAGCCAATACGGAGCCTACGAGCAGTACTTC. Residues: CASSQYGAYEQYF.

The genes are TRBV30 and TRBJ2-1; D call uncertain. The CDR3 is 17 residues long. The V end lost 8 bases, the J end lost 0 bases, and 23 bases lay between the germline ends. The germline V gene encodes CDR1 GTSNPN and CDR2 SVGIG (reference sequence). CDR3 sequence: CAGPPPGLPASYNEQFF. CDR3 in DNA: TGTGCCGGGCCGCCCCCCGGATTGCCCGCCTCCTACAATGAGCAGTTCTTC.

This clone was detected only a few times. V gene TRBV5-1 combines with J gene TRBJ2-1, with TRBD1 matching over 7 bases. The length of the CDR3 is 14 residues. In germline, CDR1 is SGHRS, CDR2 YFSETQ. J was trimmed by 5 bases and V by 2 bases; bases with no gene match: 4. The CDR3 spells CASSFRQGDNEQFF. The CDR3 DNA reads as TGCGCCAGCAGCTTTAGACAGGGAGACAATGAGCAGTTCTTC.

This clone was counted a few times. The chain links TRBV15 to TRBJ2-1; TRBD2 matches 7 bases. The CDR3 consists of 14 residues. Trimming removed 4 bases from V and 4 bases from J; junction bases left unmatched: 4. Germline assignment: CDR1 LNHNV and CDR2 YYDKDF (reference sequence). For the CDR3, the DNA is TGTGCCACCAGCACAAGCGGGGATTACAATGAGCAGTTCTTC. Residues: CATSTSGDYNEQFF. Full variable domain (remainder filled in from reference TRBV15 and TRBJ2-1): DAMVIQNPRYQVTQFGKPVTLSCSQTLNHNVMYWYQQKSSQAPKLLFHYYDKDFNNEADTPDNFQSRRPNTSFCFLDIRSPGLGDTAMYLCATSTSGDYNEQFFGPGTRLTVL.

This clone appeared a few times. The J gene is TRBJ2-7, the V gene TRBV7-2; D not certain. The CDR3 extends over 13 amino acids. V was shortened by 1 base and J by 3 bases, with 7 bases between the two germline ends. CDR1 SGHTA and CDR2 FQGNSA come from the germline V gene. In DNA, the CDR3 is TGTGCCAGCAGCTTAGTGGGCAACTACGAGCAGTACTTC. Translation: CASSLVGNYEQYF.

The rearrangement uses TRBV4-1 and TRBJ2-6; D tentatively fits TRBD1 or TRBD2 (6 bases each). V was shortened by 0 bases and J by 8 bases, with 11 bases between the two germline ends. The germline CDR1 and CDR2 sequences are MGHRA and YSYEKL. There are 15 residues in the CDR3. Here the CDR3 DNA reads TGCGCCAGCAGCCAAGAACGGAGGGGGACCAACGTCCTGACTTTC. Its translation: CASSQERRGTNVLTF.

This clone came up a few times. The rearrangement uses TRBV29-1 and TRBJ2-1; no firm D call. V lost 6 bases to trimming and J lost 6 bases, with 18 bases between them. The germline V gene has CDR1 SQVTM and CDR2 ANQGSEA. This CDR3 spans 14 amino acids. In nucleotides, the CDR3 is TGCAGCGTCCAAAGGGCTAGGTCGGGCAATGAGCAGTTCTTC. Protein product: CSVQRARSGNEQFF.

J is TRBJ1-1 and V is TRBV30, with no clear D. The CDR3 is 12 amino acids. The V end was cut by 0 bases, the J end by 7 bases, with 9 bases between. Germline V CDR1 and CDR2: GTSNPN, SVGIG (reference sequence). Here the CDR3 DNA reads TGTGCCTGGAGTGTAGACACATTTGAAGCTTTCTTT. Encoded protein: CAWSVDTFEAFF.